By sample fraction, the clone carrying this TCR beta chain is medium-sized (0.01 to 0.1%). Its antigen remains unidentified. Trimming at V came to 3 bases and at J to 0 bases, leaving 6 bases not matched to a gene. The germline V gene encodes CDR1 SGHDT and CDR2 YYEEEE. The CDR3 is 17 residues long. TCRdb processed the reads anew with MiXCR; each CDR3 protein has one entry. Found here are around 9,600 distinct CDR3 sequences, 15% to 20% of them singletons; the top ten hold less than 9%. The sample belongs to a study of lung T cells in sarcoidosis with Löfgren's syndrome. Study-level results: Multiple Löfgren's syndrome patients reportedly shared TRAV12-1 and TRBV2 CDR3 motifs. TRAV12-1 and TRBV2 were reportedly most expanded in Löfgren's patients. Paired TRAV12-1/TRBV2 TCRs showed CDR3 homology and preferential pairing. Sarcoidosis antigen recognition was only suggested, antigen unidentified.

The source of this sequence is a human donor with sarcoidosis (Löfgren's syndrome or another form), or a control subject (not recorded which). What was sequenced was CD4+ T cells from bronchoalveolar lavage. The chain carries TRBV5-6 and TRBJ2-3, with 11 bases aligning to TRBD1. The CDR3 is CASSSGTGGFSTDTQYF. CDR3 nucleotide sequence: TGTGCCAGCAGCTCGGGGACAGGGGGATTTAGCACAGATACGCAGTATTTT.